These 21 T cell receptor beta chains came from one sample sequenced in a study of blood T cell repertoires in COVID-19. Here immunoSEQ multiplex PCR was the method, and the copy in TCRdb shows in-frame clones only, minus some. Of some 140,000 clones in the sample, roughly 80% were seen once. The sequencing input was peripheral blood. The receptors derive from a woman aged 55-75 years with COVID-19, enrolled during active disease.

The chain combines TRBV9 with TRBJ2-1; TRBD1 is a possible D gene (5 bases). The CDR3 extends over 15 amino acids. From germline, CDR1 is SGDLS and CDR2 YYNGEE. The germline V and J ends were trimmed by 4 bases and 8 bases, with 19 bases remaining between them. The CDR3 reads CASSISGSGSDEQFF. CDR3 in DNA: TGTGCCAGCAGCATTTCAGGGTCGGGCAGCGATGAGCAGTTCTTC.

This clone has a single count. This sequence joins TRBV5-4 and TRBJ2-3; D is uncertain. In germline, CDR1 is SGHNT, CDR2 YYREEE (reference sequence). With 0 bases removed from V and 6 bases from J, the gap between germline ends came to 14 bases. CDR3 length: 15 residues. The CDR3 bases are TGTGCCAGCAGCTTGGGGAGCAACCCAGCGGATACGCAGTATTTT. It is translated as CASSLGSNPADTQYF.

The V gene is TRBV18, the J gene TRBJ2-7, with TRBD1 matching over 7 bases. The germline V gene has CDR1 KGHSH and CDR2 LQKENI. This CDR3 region has 15 residues. J lost 7 bases, V lost 3 bases, and 12 bases had no gene match. The CDR3 nucleotides are TGTGCCAGCTCACCCGAGAGGGGGCCCTCCTGGGAGCAGTACGTC. The encoded protein is CASSPERGPSWEQYV.

The chain carries TRBV28 and TRBJ1-4; 9 bases line up with TRBD1. V lost 6 bases, J lost 7 bases, and 15 bases stayed unmatched. The CDR3 totals 17 residues. CDR1 is MDHEN, CDR2 SYDVKM, per germline. The DNA of the CDR3 is TGTGCCAGCAGGGCCCCTGTACCGGGACAGGGAAGTGAAAAACTGTTTTTT. It encodes CASRAPVPGQGSEKLFF.

This sequence joins TRBV5-4 and TRBJ1-2, with D unclear. Trimming stripped 0 bases from V and 0 bases from J, with 6 bases between. Germline CDR1 is SGHNT and CDR2 is YYREEE (reference sequence). This CDR3 spans 14 amino acids. The CDR3 reads CASSLDRTNYGYTF. DNA of the CDR3: TGTGCCAGCAGCTTGGACAGAACTAACTATGGCTACACCTTC.

A single count supports this clone. This chain connects TRBV4-1 to TRBJ2-5, with 7 bases fitting TRBD2. V lost 0 bases to trimming and J lost 5 bases; unmatched junction nucleotides: 6. Germline V CDR1 and CDR2: MGHRA, YSYEKL. The CDR3 sequence is 15 residues long. CDR3 in amino acids: CASSQEPGRTETQYF. CDR3 nucleotide sequence: TGCGCCAGCAGCCAAGAACCCGGGAGGACTGAGACCCAGTACTTC.

V is TRBV19 and J is TRBJ1-2, with D possibly matching TRBD1 (6 bases). This CDR3 is built from 13 residues. The V gene lost 1 base and the J gene lost 8 bases, with 11 bases spanning the gap. CDR1 LNHDA and CDR2 SQIVND come from the germline V gene (reference sequence). This CDR3 is CASSIGRTAGYTF. The CDR3 DNA reads as TGTGCCAGTAGTATAGGCCGGACAGCGGGCTACACCTTC.

The gene calls are TRBV11-2 and TRBJ1-3; D call uncertain. The CDR3 spans 16 residues. V dropped 5 bases and J dropped 0 bases, with 14 bases sitting between them. Germline CDR1 and CDR2: SGHAT and FQNNGV. CDR3 protein: CASSPVGVFSGNTIYF. The CDR3 bases are TGTGCCAGCAGCCCTGTCGGAGTGTTCTCTGGAAACACCATATATTTT. Based on the CDR3 plus reference TRBV11-2 and TRBJ1-3, the full variable domain is EAGVAQSPRYKIIEKRQSVAFWCNPISGHATLYWYQQILGQGPKLLIQFQNNGVVDDSQLPKDRFSAERLKGVDSTLKIQPAKLEDSAVYLCASSPVGVFSGNTIYFGEGSWLTVV.

The V and J genes are TRBV30 and TRBJ1-2; D uncertain. Germline-derived CDR1 and CDR2 are GTSNPN and SVGIG (reference sequence). V lost 1 base and J 8 bases, leaving 17 bases between the germline ends. The CDR3 loop spans 14 amino acids. CDR3 region: CAWSAPRGLYGYTF. The CDR3 bases are TGTGCCTGGAGTGCCCCTAGAGGGCTCTACGGCTACACCTTC.

The chain has TRBV6-1 and TRBJ2-7; TRBD1 aligns across 7 bases. Germline values: CDR1 MNHNS, CDR2 SASEGT. V was clipped by 0 bases and J by 2 bases; unmatched bases: 7. The CDR3 contains 16 residues. CDR3 DNA: TGTGCCAGCAGTGAAGCCTTTACAGGGGTCCCCTACGAGCAGTACTTC. This sequence encodes CASSEAFTGVPYEQYF.

The gene calls are TRBV28 and TRBJ1-2; D uncertain. Germline loops: CDR1 MDHEN, CDR2 SYDVKM. Trimming took off 1 base at V and 7 bases at J, with 13 bases between the two ends. The CDR3 has 14 amino acids. The CDR3 nucleotides read TGTGCCAGCAGTTTATTGGTACGGGGTAGTGGCTACACCTTC. Translating it yields CASSLLVRGSGYTF.

V is TRBV10-3 and J is TRBJ2-1, with 7 bases matching TRBD1. CDR1 and CDR2 from the germline V gene are ENHRY and SYGVKD. V shed 4 bases, J shed 9 bases, and the junction held 9 bases outside the gene matches. The CDR3 has 14 amino acids. The CDR3 DNA follows: TGTGCCATCAGTGTCACCGAGACAGGGATTGAGCAGTTCTTC. Its protein product is CAISVTETGIEQFF.

This chain connects TRBV18 to TRBJ2-5, with 10 positions matching TRBD2. The length of the CDR3 is 15 residues. Germline V gives CDR1 KGHSH, CDR2 LQKENI. V lost 0 bases to trimming and J lost 3 bases; unmatched junction nucleotides: 1. This chain's CDR3 is CASSPPGLAKETQYF. The DNA of the CDR3 is TGTGCCAGCTCACCACCGGGACTAGCGAAAGAGACCCAGTACTTC.

This clone has just a few counts. Within the sample, other DNA sequences also encode this same CDR3. The chain has TRBV6-5 and TRBJ1-2, with 12 bases identical to TRBD1. The CDR3 covers 15 residues. The V segment lost 6 bases and the J segment 2 bases; nucleotides outside the gene matches: 4. Germline V gives CDR1 MNHEY, CDR2 SVGAGI. Here the CDR3 DNA reads TGTGCCAGCAGGGGACAGGGGGCAGGGAACTATGGCTACACCTTC. As protein: CASRGQGAGNYGYTF.

The V gene is TRBV5-1, the J gene TRBJ2-1; TRBD2 matches at 12 bases. With V trimmed by 5 bases and J by 3 bases, 6 bases remained unmatched. CDR1 is SGHRS, CDR2 YFSETQ, per germline. The CDR3 runs to 16 residues. The CDR3, as DNA: TGCGCCAGCAGGGCCGGGACTAGCGGGTACTACAATGAGCAGTTCTTC. Translation: CASRAGTSGYYNEQFF.

The rearrangement joins TRBV10-3 to TRBJ1-5; the D gene is possibly TRBD1 (6 bases). The CDR3 is 16 residues long. Germline V gene lookup returns CDR1 ENHRY and CDR2 SYGVKD. The V end was cut by 3 bases, the J end by 5 bases, with 17 bases between. As DNA, the CDR3 is TGTGCCATCAGTGAAAAAACAGGGTTGGGGGATCAGCCCCAGCATTTT. This codes for CAISEKTGLGDQPQHF.

The chain carries TRBV7-8 and TRBJ1-1; D may be TRBD1 (5 bases). This CDR3 comprises 14 residues. Trimming cost V 5 bases and J 1 base, with 11 bases left between them. Germline values: CDR1 SGHVS, CDR2 FQNEAQ. The CDR3 nucleotides read TGTGCCAGCAGCCCCGGACACCAGAACACTGAAGCTTTCTTT. Translating gives CASSPGHQNTEAFF.

This chain joins TRBV2 and TRBJ1-5, with TRBD1 matching over 7 bases. In germline, CDR1 is SNHLY, CDR2 FYNNEI. V lost 4 bases to trimming and J lost 0 bases; unmatched junction nucleotides: 6. The CDR3 runs 16 residues. DNA for the CDR3: TGTGCCAGCAGTGCAACAGGGGCGACTAGCAATCAGCCCCAGCATTTT. Its protein product is CASSATGATSNQPQHF.

This clone came up a few times. The chain recombines TRBV19 with TRBJ1-2; D may be TRBD1 (5 bases). Germline V CDR1 and CDR2: LNHDA, SQIVND (reference sequence). V was trimmed by 6 bases and J by 3 bases, leaving 23 bases between them. The CDR3 has 17 residues. The DNA of the CDR3 is TGTGCCAGTAGCCACCCAATTTTCAGGGCGGTGGACTATGGCTACACCTTC. This encodes CASSHPIFRAVDYGYTF.

The chain uses TRBV27 and TRBJ1-4; 9 bases line up with TRBD1. The CDR3 spans 15 residues. Germline trimming cut 3 bases from V and 5 bases from J; bases unmatched to any gene: 4. The germline V gene has CDR1 MNHEY and CDR2 SMNVEV (reference sequence). This chain's CDR3 is CASSFGGTGNEKLFF. The DNA for the CDR3 is TGTGCCAGCAGTTTTGGGGGGACAGGGAATGAAAAACTGTTTTTT.

This clone was seen a few times. This chain uses TRBV18 with TRBJ2-7; possibly TRBD1 for D (6 bases). Trimming removed 3 bases at V and 3 bases at J, with 9 bases between. In germline, CDR1 is KGHSH, CDR2 LQKENI. The length of the CDR3 is 13 residues. This chain's CDR3 is CASSPGANYEQYV. CDR3 sequence (DNA): TGTGCCAGCTCACCGGGGGCGAACTACGAGCAGTACGTC.